The rows below give T cell receptor beta chains drawn from one sample of a study of cytomegalovirus exposure and HLA in healthy donors. TCRdb's copy holds only in-frame clones and misses some; the assay was immunoSEQ multiplex PCR. The sample contains approximately 270,000 clones, about 80% of which appear only once. Sequencing was done on a sample of PBMCs. These receptors were taken from a girl aged 2 to 9 in good health and CMV-seronegative. Both conserved end residues are part of each CDR3. The order of the fields is D gene, clone size, V gene, J gene, CDR3 protein, CDR3 DNA. A D gene is named only where the DNA matches it firmly. A row's size may be missing; if present it is once, few, many or a size class.

TRBD1,once,TRBV5-1,TRBJ2-1,CASSSGQTISYNEQFF,TGCGCCAGCAGCTCGGGACAGACAATTTCCTACAATGAGCAGTTCTTC
-,-,TRBV19,TRBJ1-1,CASSKGLMGTEAFF,TGTGCCAGTAGTAAGGGACTAATGGGCACTGAAGCTTTCTTT
-,-,TRBV10-3,TRBJ1-1,CAISEGGADTEAFF,TGTGCCATCAGTGAGGGTGGGGCGGACACTGAAGCTTTCTTT
-,-,TRBV7-8,TRBJ1-6,CASSLGYWSSYNSPLHF,TGTGCCAGCAGCTTAGGTTACTGGAGCTCCTATAATTCACCCCTCCACTTT
-,-,TRBV29-1,TRBJ2-1,CSVGPPFF,TGCAGCGTTGGGCCCCCGTTCTTC
-,-,TRBV5-1,TRBJ2-7,CASSSFRGYEQYF,TGCGCCAGCAGCTCGTTCCGGGGTTACGAGCAGTACTTC
TRBD1,few,TRBV6-5,TRBJ1-1,CASRQTGGAEAFF,TGTGCCAGCAGACAGACAGGGGGGGCTGAAGCTTTCTTT
-,-,TRBV27,TRBJ1-2,CASSMTHGLYGYTF,TGTGCCAGCAGCATGACCCACGGACTCTATGGCTACACCTTC
TRBD1,-,TRBV4-1,TRBJ1-2,CASSRRDSPNYGYTF,TGCGCCAGCAGCCGAAGGGACAGCCCTAACTATGGCTACACCTTC
-,-,TRBV28,TRBJ1-5,CASSLPDRQDQPQHF,TGTGCCAGCAGTTTACCTGACAGACAGGATCAGCCCCAGCATTTT
TRBD1,few,TRBV30,TRBJ1-6,CASGTGDSPLHF,TGTGCCTCTGGGACAGGTGATTCACCCCTCCACTTT
TRBD1,few,TRBV30,TRBJ1-3,CAWNTAGGRNTIYF,TGTGCCTGGAATACCGCAGGGGGCAGAAACACCATATATTTT
TRBD2,-,TRBV5-1,TRBJ2-1,CASSLGLAGYNEQFF,TGCGCCAGCAGCTTGGGGCTAGCGGGGTACAATGAGCAGTTCTTC
-,-,TRBV27,TRBJ1-2,CASSPLLTGNYTF,TGTGCCAGCAGTCCCCTCCTGACAGGAAACTACACCTTC
-,-,TRBV4-1,TRBJ2-5,CASSQDVTRETQYF,TGCGCCAGCAGCCAAGATGTGACTAGAGAGACCCAGTACTTC
TRBD2,few,TRBV5-1,TRBJ2-1,CASSTAGVAAYNEQFF,TGCGCCAGCAGCACAGCGGGAGTAGCTGCCTACAATGAGCAGTTCTTC
-,few,TRBV30,TRBJ1-1,CAWNAEGGRAFF,TGTGCCTGGAACGCCGAAGGGGGTAGGGCTTTCTTT
-,-,TRBV30,TRBJ2-3,CAWSVVASADTQYF,TGTGCCTGGAGTGTGGTGGCTAGTGCAGATACGCAGTATTTT
-,-,TRBV28,TRBJ1-2,CATSVQTNYGYTF,TGTGCCACTAGCGTACAGACTAACTATGGCTACACCTTC
-,-,TRBV4-1,TRBJ2-5,CASSQELAEETQYF,TGCGCCAGCAGCCAAGAACTAGCAGAAGAGACCCAGTACTTC
-,-,TRBV2,TRBJ2-2,CASTFRVTGELFF,TGTGCCAGCACTTTCCGGGTCACCGGGGAGCTGTTTTTT
-,-,TRBV29-1,TRBJ2-7,CSVEAQNPYEQYF,TGCAGCGTTGAGGCTCAAAACCCTTACGAGCAGTACTTC
-,few,TRBV30,TRBJ1-2,CAWSPPDRQYGYTF,TGTGCCTGGAGTCCCCCCGACAGGCAGTATGGCTACACCTTC
-,-,TRBV19,TRBJ1-5,CATNRYNQPQHF,TGTGCCACCAACAGGTACAATCAGCCCCAGCATTTT
TRBD2,-,TRBV27,TRBJ2-2,CASSLSWTSGTGELFF,TGTGCCAGCAGTTTATCGTGGACTAGCGGCACCGGGGAGCTGTTTTTT
-,-,TRBV7-8,TRBJ2-1,CASRQDSYNEQFF,TGTGCCAGCAGACAGGACAGTTACAATGAGCAGTTCTTC
TRBD2,-,TRBV6-5,TRBJ2-7,CASQREEGTTYEQYF,TGTGCCAGCCAGCGGGAGGAGGGAACGACCTACGAGCAGTACTTC
TRBD2,once,TRBV28,TRBJ2-7,CASSFFHRSSGRGRYEQYF,TGTGCCAGCAGTTTTTTCCATAGGAGTAGCGGGAGGGGTCGGTACGAGCAGTACTTC
TRBD1,few,TRBV9,TRBJ1-2,CASSVGQGYGYTF,TGTGCCAGCAGCGTGGGACAGGGCTATGGCTACACCTTC
-,-,TRBV4-1,TRBJ1-2,CASSQRHPGDYGYTF,TGCGCCAGCAGCCAACGTCATCCGGGGGACTATGGCTACACCTTC
TRBD1,-,TRBV5-4,TRBJ2-1,CASSLGAGGYNEQFF,TGTGCCAGCAGCTTGGGGGCAGGGGGCTACAATGAGCAGTTCTTC
-,-,TRBV28,TRBJ1-6,CASSPRGEDNSPLHF,TGTGCCAGCAGCCCCCGCGGGGAAGATAATTCACCCCTCCACTTT
TRBD1,-,TRBV5-1,TRBJ1-1,CASSLNRGQNTEAFF,TGCGCCAGCAGCCTGAACAGGGGCCAGAACACTGAAGCTTTCTTT
TRBD1,few,TRBV20-1,TRBJ2-3,CSAHRGDTQYF,TGCAGTGCACACAGGGGCGATACGCAGTATTTT
-,-,TRBV28,TRBJ1-5,CASSLWGMGGGGNQPQHF,TGTGCCAGCAGTTTATGGGGAATGGGGGGTGGCGGCAATCAGCCCCAGCATTTT
-,-,TRBV13,TRBJ2-4,CASSASSAAKNIQYF,TGTGCCAGCAGCGCATCGTCCGCGGCCAAAAACATTCAGTACTTC
-,few,TRBV30,TRBJ1-5,CAWSVQGDQPQHF,TGTGCCTGGAGTGTACAGGGAGACCAGCCCCAGCATTTT
-,-,TRBV6-5,TRBJ1-2,CASSYSARGDYGYTF,TGTGCCAGCAGTTACTCCGCCAGGGGAGACTATGGCTACACCTTC
-,-,TRBV5-1,TRBJ1-6,CASSLASGLDSYNSPLHF,TGCGCCAGCAGCTTGGCTTCGGGGTTGGACTCCTATAATTCACCCCTCCACTTT
-,-,TRBV18,TRBJ1-6,CASSPPQNQGPLHF,TGTGCCAGCTCACCACCGCAAAATCAGGGTCCCCTCCACTTT
TRBD2,-,TRBV5-1,TRBJ2-1,CASSLGTSGITEQFF,TGCGCCAGCAGCTTGGGGACTAGCGGGATTACTGAGCAGTTCTTC
-,-,TRBV2,TRBJ1-1,CASSGRGMGTEAFF,TGTGCCAGCAGTGGACGGGGGATGGGCACTGAAGCTTTCTTT
-,-,TRBV29-1,TRBJ1-1,CSVEAENTEAFF,TGCAGCGTTGAAGCAGAGAACACTGAAGCTTTCTTT
TRBD1,-,TRBV27,TRBJ2-7,CASSPGTVTYEQYF,TGTGCCAGCAGTCCCGGGACAGTTACCTACGAGCAGTACTTC
-,-,TRBV6-5,TRBJ2-7,CASSYGPFRSSYEQYF,TGTGCCAGCAGTTACGGCCCGTTCAGAAGCTCCTACGAGCAGTACTTC